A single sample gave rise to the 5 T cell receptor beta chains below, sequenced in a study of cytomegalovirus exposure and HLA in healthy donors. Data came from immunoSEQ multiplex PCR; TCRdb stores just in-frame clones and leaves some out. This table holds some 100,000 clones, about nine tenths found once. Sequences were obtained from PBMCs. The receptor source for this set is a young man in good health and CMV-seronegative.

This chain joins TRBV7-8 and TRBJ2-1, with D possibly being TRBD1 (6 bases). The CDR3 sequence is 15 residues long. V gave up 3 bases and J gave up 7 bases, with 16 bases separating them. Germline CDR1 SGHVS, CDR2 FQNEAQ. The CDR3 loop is CASSFSTGTSNEQFF. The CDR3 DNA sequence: TGTGCCAGCAGCTTCTCGACCGGGACATCTAATGAGCAGTTCTTC.

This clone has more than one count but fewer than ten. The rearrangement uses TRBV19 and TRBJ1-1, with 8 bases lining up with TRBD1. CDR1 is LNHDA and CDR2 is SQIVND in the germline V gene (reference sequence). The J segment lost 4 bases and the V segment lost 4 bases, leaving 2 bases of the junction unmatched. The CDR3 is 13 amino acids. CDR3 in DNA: TGTGCCAGTAGTACGACAGGGGCCACTGAAGCTTTCTTT. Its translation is CASSTTGATEAFF.

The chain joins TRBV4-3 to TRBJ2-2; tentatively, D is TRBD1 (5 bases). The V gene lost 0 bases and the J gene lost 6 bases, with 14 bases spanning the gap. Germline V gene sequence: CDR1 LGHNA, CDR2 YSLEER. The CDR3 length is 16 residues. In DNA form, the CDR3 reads TGCGCCAGCAGCCAAGATGGCAGGGAAGGAGCCGGGGAGCTGTTTTTT. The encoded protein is CASSQDGREGAGELFF.

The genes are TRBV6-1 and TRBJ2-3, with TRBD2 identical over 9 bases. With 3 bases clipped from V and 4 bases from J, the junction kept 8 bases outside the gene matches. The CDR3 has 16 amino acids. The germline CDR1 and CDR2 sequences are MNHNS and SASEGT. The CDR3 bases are TGTGCCAGCAGTGAGCGCGGGGGGGTGAGCCCAGATACGCAGTATTTT. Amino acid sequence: CASSERGGVSPDTQYF.

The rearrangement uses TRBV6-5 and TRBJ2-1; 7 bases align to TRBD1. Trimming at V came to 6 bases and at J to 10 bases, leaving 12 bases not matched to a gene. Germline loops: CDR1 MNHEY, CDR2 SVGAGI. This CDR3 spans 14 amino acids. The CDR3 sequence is CASRNTDRDGEQFF. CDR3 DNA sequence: TGTGCCAGCAGAAACACAGACAGGGATGGAGAGCAGTTCTTC.